One TCR beta chain is described in this entry. As yet, its antigen is unknown. Germline assignment: CDR1 LGHDT and CDR2 YNNKEL (reference sequence). Trimming removed 5 bases from V and 4 bases from J, with 15 bases in between. This CDR3 spans 15 amino acids. These data belong to a study of human T cells and chemical hapten exposure. Unique molecular identifiers were linked by the library to individual cDNA molecules. Methods used by the authors: 90,000 to 100,000 TCRs per sample was the median, with a range of roughly 23,224 to 750,000. MiXCR, run by TCRdb on the RACE reads, gives a single entry per CDR3 protein. The authors' filters were not applied to this entry. The sample contains 130,000 or so distinct CDR3 sequences, approximately 9.5% of which appear only once. Time point defined: healthy volunteer bleed at 2 weeks. Whole blood that had not been fractionated was the source of extracted total RNA.

Study results and limitations: TCRs whose frequency exceeded 1 in 1000 remained the same following DPC sensitization.

The chain recombines TRBV3-1 with TRBJ2-4, with unresolved D. Sequences were obtained from whole blood. This TCR was sampled from a male donor in good health. Some clones in this sample may be carry-over from other donors' samples. CDR3 DNA: TGTGCCAGCAGCGCGCAGGTGAATTCTAAAAACATTCAGTACTTC. It yields the protein CASSAQVNSKNIQYF.